This T cell receptor beta chain originates from a study of cytomegalovirus exposure and HLA in healthy donors. The CDR3 covers 15 residues. In germline, CDR1 is SGHKS, CDR2 YYEKEE (reference sequence). V trimming: 0 bases; J trimming: 8 bases; junction bases outside the gene matches: 6. Libraries were prepared by immunoSEQ multiplex PCR; TCRdb keeps only in-frame clonotypes and omits some of them. The sample holds roughly 43,000 clones, around 90% seen once. This chain links TRBV5-5 with TRBJ1-4; 8 bases line up with TRBD1. The origin of this receptor is a young man in good health and CMV-seronegative. Specimen: PBMCs. As DNA, the CDR3 is TGTGCCAGCAGCTTGGTAGGACAGGGTGACGAAAAACTGTTTTTT. Protein sequence: CASSLVGQGDEKLFF.